This T cell receptor beta chain was identified in a study of T cells in Graves' hyperthyroidism and ophthalmopathy. The V gene's germline CDR1 is DFQATT and CDR2 SNEGSKA (reference sequence). The CDR3 contains 14 residues. V lost 4 bases to trimming and J lost 0 bases, with 13 bases between them. Diagnoses used clinical symptoms, serum thyroxine and TRAb, thyroid ultrasound and orbital computed tomography. From RNA transcripts, TCR beta CDR3 regions were amplified. HTBI primers were used for first-round RT-PCR of the TCR CDR3. TCRdb re-derived calls from the multiplex PCR reads in MiXCR, one entry per CDR3 protein. There are over 350,000 distinct CDR3 sequences in the sample; less than 20% occur only once, and about 38% lies in the top ten. This clonotype was seen ten or more times.

Material for sequencing was blood. The chain combines TRBV20-1 with TRBJ2-7; D is perhaps TRBD1 or TRBD2 (5 bases each). This clonotype originated in a man aged 18 to 29 with Graves' ophthalmopathy. CDR3 coding DNA: TGCAGTGCTACACCTCTAGGGACCTCCTACGAGCAGTACTTC. Its translation is CSATPLGTSYEQYF.